This T cell receptor (beta chain) appears in the sequencing data of a study of long-term antiretroviral therapy in people with HIV (dated by TCRdb to between 2021 and 2024). General notes on the study: The earliest samples were collected approximately a decade before the 2015 WHO recommendation for immediate ART, a period when ART was typically delayed until CD4 counts fell. Among the 25 to 30 participants with HIV, ten to eleven were female. A retrospective serial study tested whether changes in peripheral blood TRB repertoire composition and diversity were associated with ART initiation and durable HIV suppression. No cross-contamination during QIAcube processing turned up in test extractions that ran a monoclonal T-cell line alongside 33 polyclonal samples. A total of roughly 200 cryopreserved PBMC samples were contributed to the cohort by 30 adults with confirmed HIV infection, with samples collected serially over a mean of roughly six years (range 1-12).

Sequencing of the TRB variable region was done with the immunoSEQ hsTCRB v3.0 assay at survey level resolution. A depth of 40,000-50,000 T-cell genomes per sample was targeted for TRB sequencing. Pooled TRB libraries were sequenced on an Illumina MiSeq with a v3 150-cycle kit. The source study handled its data this way. Repertoire analysis was performed in R inside a reproducible Nextflow workflow that covered QC, data transformation and analysis. Custom analyses were implemented in LymphoSeq2, an R package for AIRR-Seq data exploration. After excluding a handful of samples that yielded fewer than 5000 total TRB sequences, approximately 180 HIV repertoires remained for analysis. Of the roughly 180 retained HIV repertoires, some 60 were collected before and roughly 130 after ART initiation. Each repertoire was downsampled to 5000 TRB nucleotide sequences, and summary statistics were averaged across 100 downsampling iterations. TRB sequences were retained for analysis only if CDR3 regions of at least seven amino acids were present. Diversity was measured with a Shannon entropy-derived clonality score and the Gini coefficient. Repertoire networks linked the top 5000 CDR3 amino acid sequences whenever two sequences differed by an edit distance of one. For TRB CDR3 amino acid sequences, GLIPH2 was used to predict antigen specificity groups and MHC restriction. CDR3 amino acid sequences were matched against VDJdb and McPAS-TCR to flag known CMV, EBV, HIV or tissue antigen associations. Pre-ART, post-ART and control groups were compared with Wilcoxon signed-rank tests and Holm-Bonferroni correction. In its TCRdb copy, this immuneACCESS table keeps in-frame sequences only and misses some clones. Where compared with another copy, unresolved V genes explain less than half of these, and the others have no known cause. V and J calls and clone size come straight from that table; D and trimming were deduced from the DNA. In this sample the table shows around 15,000 clones, 95% of which occur a single time. The ten top clones hold 1.2% to 1.5% of the sample.

About this clone: The target of this receptor is not known. Within one base of it there is no much larger clone, and no base qualities were kept.

The study at large found these results: Samples dated from the mid-2000s to the late 2010s, and the ART regimens used may be less effective than current ones. Narrower CDR3 length ranges were observed in HIV repertoires than in controls, and an antigen-experienced repertoire with only a slight naive shift after ART was suggested by the network structure. Because pre-ART samples had limited cell numbers, profiling was done on unsorted PBMC rather than on sorted CD4+ and CD8+ T cells. Expanded TRB clones identified before ART initiation dominated the repertoire at all time points, although this dominance fluctuated and declined in many PLHIV after ART. No data were available on ART adherence, viral resistance or therapy changes, limiting inferences about post-ART repertoire changes. Since PBMC availability was limited, sequencing covered only the TCR beta chain, with no alpha chain pairing. ART initiation was associated with a significant increase in TRB diversity, but diversity stayed significantly below transplant donor controls even after long-term ART.

To be included, a participant needed at least one PBMC sample from before ART initiation plus at least two post-ART samples. Treatment was received in the United States of America by all participants with HIV. Before DNA extraction, cryopreserved samples of about 0.95-11 million PBMC were thawed and then washed. At the time of the earliest PBMC sample, participants with HIV were aged between roughly 20 and 54 years. Per participant, PBMC samples came from 1-4 timepoints prior to ART initiation and 2-8 timepoints following ART initiation, for a median of 7 samples. For every participant, serial HIV viral load, CD4+ T-cell count, ART history and demographic data were obtained. Using a Qiagen kit on a QIAcube, genomic DNA was extracted from unsorted PBMC, with samples processed in batches of 12. Counted from cysteine to phenylalanine, this CDR3 has 15 amino acids. Only the CDR3 portion is preserved as DNA: 45 bases, with reading frame beginning at the first base. V ends up 5 bases short and J 6 bases short, with an unmatched junction base count of 7. Looking up the germline V gene (reference sequence) yields CDR1 SGHNT and CDR2 YYREEE.

The TCR was taken from a man aged 25-45 years with HIV. The V and J genes are TRBV5-4 and TRBJ2-1, with 11 central nucleotides matching TRBD2. The source was unsorted PBMCs, collected approximately 11 years after starting antiretroviral therapy. The nucleotides are TGTGCCAGCAGTCAACTAGCGGGGGTGGGCAATGAGCAGTTCTTC. Its product reads: CASSQLAGVGNEQFF.